Each of the 23 T cell receptor beta chains below was sequenced from the same sample in a study of blood T cell repertoires in COVID-19. Sequencing was performed with immunoSEQ multiplex PCR; in TCRdb, only in-frame clones are kept and a portion is missing. The sample consists of about 280,000 clones, roughly 80% of them appearing once. The sequenced sample consisted of peripheral blood. All receptors come from a woman aged 45-60 years who had recovered from COVID-19.

V and J are TRBV11-1 and TRBJ2-4, with 8 bases lining up with TRBD1. CDR3 size: 16 residues. Germline trimming cut 4 bases from V and 8 bases from J; bases unmatched to any gene: 13. Germline assignment: CDR1 SGHAT and CDR2 FQDESV (reference sequence). The CDR3 sequence: CASSSRTGPFGDIQYF. The DNA of the CDR3 is TGTGCCAGCAGCTCTCGGACAGGGCCCTTTGGGGACATTCAGTACTTC.

This clone showed up just a few times. The chain recombines TRBV28 with TRBJ2-5, with D perhaps matching TRBD2 (6 bases). The length of the CDR3 is 12 residues. Germline CDR1 reads MDHEN; CDR2 reads SYDVKM. This CDR3 reads CASSGEQETQYF. DNA of the CDR3: TGTGCTTCTTCGGGGGAACAAGAGACCCAGTACTTC.

The chain joins TRBV20-1 to TRBJ2-6; 7 nucleotides agree with TRBD1. Trimming at V came to 3 bases and at J to 1 base, leaving 12 bases not matched to a gene. The CDR3 loop spans 18 amino acids. From germline, CDR1 is DFQATT and CDR2 SNEGSKA (reference sequence). Here the CDR3 DNA reads TGCAGTGCTAGTAGCCCAGACAGGGCCCCTTCTGGGGCCAACGTCCTGACTTTC. Protein product: CSASSPDRAPSGANVLTF.

This clone was detected only a few times. The V and J genes are TRBV28 and TRBJ2-7; D is ambiguous. The CDR3 is made up of 10 amino acids. V gave up 4 bases and J gave up 7 bases, with 5 bases separating them. Germline loops: CDR1 MDHEN, CDR2 SYDVKM. In nucleotides, the CDR3 is TGTGCCAGCAGTTGGCAAGAGCAGTACTTC. Translation gives CASSWQEQYF.

This clone was seen a single time. The chain is built from TRBV5-1 and TRBJ1-6; TRBD1 is a possible D gene (5 bases). The CDR3 contains 16 residues. The ends were cut back, 4 bases at V and 7 bases at J, with 18 bases in the middle. Germline CDR1 SGHRS, CDR2 YFSETQ. The CDR3 loop reads CASSPVGGEGNSPLHF. The CDR3 nucleotides are TGCGCCAGCAGCCCCGTTGGGGGGGAGGGGAATTCACCCCTCCACTTT.

This clone was seen more than once but under ten times. The chain joins TRBV6-2 or TRBV6-3 to TRBJ1-2; TRBD1 agrees at 7 bases. This CDR3 comprises 14 residues. Trimming removed 4 bases from V and 6 bases from J; junction bases left unmatched: 8. Germline assignment: CDR1 MNHEY and CDR2 SVGEGT. CDR3 residues: CASSSLIQGNGYTF. Written as DNA, the CDR3 is TGTGCCAGCAGTTCACTGATACAGGGGAATGGCTACACCTTC.

The rearrangement links TRBV4-2 to TRBJ2-5; 7 nucleotides align to TRBD1. The V gene end was trimmed by 0 bases and the J gene end by 4 bases; junction bases not matched to a gene: 14. There are 18 residues in the CDR3. Germline CDR1 LGHNA, CDR2 YNFKEQ. The CDR3 here is CASSQEQGLRGLLETQYF. The CDR3 DNA is TGTGCCAGCAGCCAAGAACAAGGGTTGAGGGGGCTTCTAGAGACCCAGTACTTC.

This clone was observed at least ten times. This rearrangement joins TRBV19 to TRBJ1-2; a possible D gene is TRBD1 (6 bases). V shed 6 bases and J shed 2 bases, with 13 bases lying between them. This CDR3 comprises 14 residues. Per the germline V gene, CDR1 is LNHDA and CDR2 is SQIVND (reference sequence). The CDR3, as DNA: TGTGCCAGTAGACACAGGGATCCGAACTATGGCTACACCTTC. Translated, it gives CASRHRDPNYGYTF.

The chain uses TRBV6-2 or TRBV6-3 and TRBJ1-6, with 9 nucleotides matching TRBD1. From germline, CDR1 is MNHEY and CDR2 SVGEGT. Trimming removed 1 base from V and 7 bases from J; junction bases left unmatched: 2. The CDR3 extends over 15 amino acids. CDR3 DNA: TGTGCCAGCAGTTACTGGACAGGGGAGAATTCACCCCTCCACTTT. It translates to CASSYWTGENSPLHF.

This chain joins TRBV7-2 and TRBJ1-5; 8 nucleotides align to TRBD1. V shed 1 base and J 7 bases; nucleotides not matched to a gene: 3. Germline loops: CDR1 SGHTA, CDR2 FQGNSA. The CDR3 consists of 14 residues. The CDR3 sequence is CASSLGQGAQPQHF. As DNA, the CDR3 is TGTGCCAGCAGCTTAGGGCAGGGGGCCCAGCCCCAGCATTTT.

The J gene is TRBJ2-2, the V gene TRBV6-5; 8 bases line up with TRBD2. The V and J ends lost 6 bases and 6 bases, in that order; junction bases with no gene match: 9. Germline V lookup: CDR1 MNHEY, CDR2 SVGAGI. The CDR3 extends over 15 amino acids. The CDR3 region has the DNA TGTGCCAGCAGGCTGGTTAGCGGGACGGCCGGGGAGCTGTTTTTT. Translated, it gives CASRLVSGTAGELFF.

The chain links TRBV14 to TRBJ1-1; D unresolved. V lost 3 bases, J lost 1 base, and 12 bases lay in between. This CDR3 contains 15 residues. In germline, CDR1 is SGHDN, CDR2 FVKESK. Written as DNA, the CDR3 is TGTGCCAGCAGCCACGGTGGCAGGAAGAACACTGAAGCTTTCTTT. Protein: CASSHGGRKNTEAFF. Full variable domain (remainder filled in from reference TRBV14 and TRBJ1-1): EAGVTQFPSHSVIEKGQTVTLRCDPISGHDNLYWYRRVMGKEIKFLLHFVKESKQDESGMPNNRFLAERTGGTYSTLKVQPAELEDSGVYFCASSHGGRKNTEAFFGQGTRLTVV.

This clone has just a few counts. The V and J genes are TRBV7-8 and TRBJ1-6, with D maybe TRBD1 (6 bases). The CDR3 contains 17 residues. Germline CDR1 and CDR2: SGHVS and FQNEAQ. Trimming removed 3 bases at V and 8 bases at J, with 20 bases between. The CDR3 nucleotides are TGTGCCAGCAGCTTGGTCCCCCCTGGGGGGGGCCATTCACCCCTCCACTTT. Amino acid sequence: CASSLVPPGGGHSPLHF.

This chain links TRBV7-7 with TRBJ2-7, with TRBD1 as a possible D gene (6 bases). CDR1 and CDR2 (germline): SSHAT, FNYEAQ (reference sequence). Trimming left V 2 bases short and J 3 bases short, with 11 bases between. The CDR3 has 14 amino acids. Here the CDR3 DNA reads TGTGCCAGCAGCTTAAATGCAGGGGACTACGAGCAGTACTTC. This gives the protein CASSLNAGDYEQYF. The full variable domain, completed using reference TRBV7-7 and TRBJ2-7, is GAGVSQSPRYKVTKRGQDVTLRCDPISSHATLYWYQQALGQGPEFLTYFNYEAQPDKSGLPSDRFSAERPEGSISTLTIQRTEQRDSAMYRCASSLNAGDYEQYFGPGTRLTVT.

The rearrangement uses TRBV11-3 and TRBJ2-7; 8 positions agree with TRBD2. CDR1 is SGHNT, CDR2 YENEEA, per germline. The CDR3 runs 14 residues. J lost 5 bases, V lost 0 bases, and 3 bases had no gene match. CDR3 loop: CASSLDRTSHEQYF. CDR3 nucleotides: TGTGCCAGCAGCTTAGACCGGACTAGCCACGAGCAGTACTTC.

The J gene is TRBJ1-3, the V gene TRBV5-4; D is possibly TRBD1 (5 bases). Germline CDR1 SGHNT, CDR2 YYREEE (reference sequence). The ends were cut back, 4 bases at V and 1 base at J, with 12 bases in the middle. This CDR3 region has 15 residues. CDR3 bases: TGTGCCAGCAGCCAAGGGGCGGATTCTGGAAACACCATATATTTT. This sequence encodes CASSQGADSGNTIYF. The whole variable domain, filled in from reference TRBV5-4 and TRBJ1-3, reads ETGVTQSPTHLIKTRGQQVTLRCSSQSGHNTVSWYQQALGQGPQFIFQYYREEENGRGNFPPRFSGLQFPNYSSELNVNALELDDSALYLCASSQGADSGNTIYFGEGSWLTVV.

This rearrangement joins TRBV18 to TRBJ2-7, with 7 bases aligning to TRBD2. Germline V gene sequence: CDR1 KGHSH, CDR2 LQKENI. The CDR3 covers 16 residues. V lost 2 bases to trimming and J lost 0 bases; unmatched junction nucleotides: 7. This CDR3 is CASSPGGGTSSYEQYF. Written as DNA, the CDR3 is TGTGCCAGCTCACCAGGGGGGGGAACCTCCTCCTACGAGCAGTACTTC. Using reference TRBV18 and TRBJ2-7 for the parts outside the CDR3, the full variable domain is NAGVMQNPRHLVRRRGQEARLRCSPMKGHSHVYWYRQLPEEGLKFMVYLQKENIIDESGMPKERFSAEFPKEGPSILRIQQVVRGDSAAYFCASSPGGGTSSYEQYFGPGTRLTVT.

The chain links TRBV3-1 (or the pseudogene TRBV3-2) to TRBJ1-2; 7 positions match TRBD1. With V trimmed by 5 bases and J by 7 bases, 7 bases remained unmatched. This CDR3 is built from 13 residues. Per germline, CDR1 LGHDT and CDR2 YNNKEL (reference sequence). In DNA, the CDR3 is TGTGCCAGCAGCTCAATAGGGGGCGTTGGCTACACCTTC. Residues: CASSSIGGVGYTF.

The sample holds a few counts of this clone. CDR3 in DNA: TGTGCCAGCACGAGGGATCACTCCTACGAGCAGTACTTC. It encodes CASTRDHSYEQYF. J is TRBJ2-7 and V is TRBV28; D possibly corresponds to TRBD2 (5 bases). CDR1 and CDR2 (germline): MDHEN, SYDVKM. The CDR3 covers 13 residues. V was shortened by 7 bases and J by 0 bases, with 10 bases between the two germline ends.

The rearrangement uses TRBV6-1 and TRBJ2-7; tentatively, D is TRBD2 (7 bases). The length of the CDR3 is 16 residues. V was pared by 1 base and J by 4 bases, with 17 bases between. CDR1 MNHNS and CDR2 SASEGT come from the germline V gene. The DNA for the CDR3 is TGTGCCAGCAGTGAAGGGGGGGGCCTGCTTTTTTACGAGCAGTACTTC. Translated, it gives CASSEGGGLLFYEQYF.

The chain links TRBV5-1 to TRBJ2-3, with TRBD2 matching 7 bases. The CDR3 is 15 residues long. CDR1 and CDR2 from the germline V gene are SGHRS and YFSETQ. With V trimmed by 3 bases and J by 4 bases, 8 bases remained unmatched. The CDR3: CASSSRLAGADTQYF. The DNA for the CDR3 is TGCGCCAGCAGCTCCAGACTAGCTGGCGCAGATACGCAGTATTTT.

Only a few counts were recorded for this clone. J is TRBJ2-7 and V is TRBV27; 7 bases are a match to TRBD2. CDR3 size: 17 residues. Trimming at V came to 6 bases and at J to 1 base, leaving 15 bases not matched to a gene. Germline V gene data show CDR1 as MNHEY and CDR2 as SMNVEV (reference sequence). For the CDR3, the DNA is TGTGCCAGCAGCCCCTCCCCCTGGACTAGTAGTTCCTACGAGCAGTACTTC. Translating it yields CASSPSPWTSSSYEQYF.

This clone was detected a few times. This rearrangement joins TRBV19 to TRBJ2-1; 12 bases match TRBD2. After removal of 8 bases from V and 4 bases from J, the junction contained 3 bases not matched to a gene. The CDR3 has 14 residues. Germline CDR1 reads LNHDA; CDR2 reads SQIVND (reference sequence). The CDR3 nucleotides are TGTGCCAGTCGCCTAGCGGGAGGGTACAATGAGCAGTTCTTC. Translated: CASRLAGGYNEQFF.